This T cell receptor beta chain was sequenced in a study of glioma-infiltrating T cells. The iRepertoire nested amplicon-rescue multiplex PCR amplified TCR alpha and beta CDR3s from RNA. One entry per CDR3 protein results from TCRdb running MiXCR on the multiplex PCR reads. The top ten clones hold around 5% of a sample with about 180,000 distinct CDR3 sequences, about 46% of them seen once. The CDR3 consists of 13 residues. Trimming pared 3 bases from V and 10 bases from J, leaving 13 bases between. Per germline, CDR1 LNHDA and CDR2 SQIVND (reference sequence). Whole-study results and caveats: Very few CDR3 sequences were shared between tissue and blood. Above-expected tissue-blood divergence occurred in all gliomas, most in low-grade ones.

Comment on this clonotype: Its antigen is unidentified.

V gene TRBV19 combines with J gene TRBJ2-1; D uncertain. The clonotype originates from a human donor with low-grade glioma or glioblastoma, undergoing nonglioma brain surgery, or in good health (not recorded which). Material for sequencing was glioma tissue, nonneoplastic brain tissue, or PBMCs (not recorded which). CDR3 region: CASSMQSRLEQFF. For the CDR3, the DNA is TGTGCCAGTAGTATGCAGTCCAGATTAGAGCAGTTCTTC.